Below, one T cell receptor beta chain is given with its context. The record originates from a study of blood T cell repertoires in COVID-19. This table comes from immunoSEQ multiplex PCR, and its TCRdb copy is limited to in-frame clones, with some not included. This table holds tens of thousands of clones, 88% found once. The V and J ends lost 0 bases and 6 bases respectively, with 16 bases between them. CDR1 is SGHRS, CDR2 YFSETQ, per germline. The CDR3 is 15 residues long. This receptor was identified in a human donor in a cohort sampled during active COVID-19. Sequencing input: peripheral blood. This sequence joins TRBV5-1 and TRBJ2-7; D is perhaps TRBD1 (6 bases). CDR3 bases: TGCGCCAGCAGCTTGGAAGGCACAGGGTTGGTCGAGCAGTACTTC. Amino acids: CASSLEGTGLVEQYF.